This T cell receptor (beta chain) was profiled in a study of T cell changes during pregnancy in multiple sclerosis. The repertoire was sequenced with immunoSEQ multiplex PCR; TCRdb's copy has only in-frame clones and lacks some. Here the sample spans 45,000 to 50,000 clones, 94% being singletons. Germline V gene sequence: CDR1 LNHDA, CDR2 SQIVND (reference sequence). The length of the CDR3 is 14 residues. V gave up 3 bases and J gave up 6 bases, with 11 bases separating them. Sequenced here: CD8+ T cells from peripheral blood mononuclear cells, sampled in the first trimester of pregnancy. The V and J genes are TRBV19 and TRBJ2-2; possibly TRBD1 for D (5 bases). This clonotype was obtained from a female donor with multiple sclerosis, enrolled in a pregnancy study. CDR3 residues: CASSIAAQAGELFF. The CDR3 bases are TGTGCCAGTAGTATCGCCGCACAGGCCGGGGAGCTGTTTTTT.